This is a list of T cell receptor beta chains from one sample in a study of T cell changes during pregnancy in multiple sclerosis. Clones were read by immunoSEQ multiplex PCR, and TCRdb kept only the in-frame ones, dropping some. Seen here are 45,000 to 55,000 clones, 92% observed once, and the top ten hold 0.75% to 0.95%. Source: CD4+ T cells from peripheral blood mononuclear cells, taken in the second trimester of pregnancy. These receptors came from a female donor in good health, enrolled as a control in a pregnancy study. Each CDR3 is given with its conserved first and last residue. D genes are given only for firm matches.

J gene	V gene	D gene	CDR3 protein
TRBJ1-5	TRBV19	.	CASSMTGHSNQPQHF
TRBJ1-5	TRBV2	.	CASSEANSLKPQHF
TRBJ1-1	TRBV27	TRBD1	CASSLQGAGTEAFF
TRBJ1-2	TRBV29-1	TRBD1	CSADREGAYGYTF
TRBJ1-3	TRBV19	TRBD1	CASSNRGSSGNTIYF
TRBJ1-2	TRBV18	TRBD1	CASSLTPDRGGSYGYTF
TRBJ1-1	TRBV5-1	.	CASSLMGAGNTEAFF
TRBJ2-5	TRBV6-5	TRBD1	CASVSQGVKETQYF
TRBJ2-5	TRBV5-1	.	CASTFGVRANQETQYF
TRBJ1-1	TRBV21-1	.	CASTPGQGIADTEAFF
TRBJ1-2	TRBV6-5	.	CASSRQRNYGYTF
TRBJ2-1	TRBV28	TRBD2	CASSLLREGGENEQFF
TRBJ1-1	TRBV27	.	CASSFLSRQDTEAFF
TRBJ1-1	TRBV6-5	.	CASFTSNTEAFF
TRBJ2-7	TRBV11-2	.	CASSRDFLYEQYF
TRBJ2-7	TRBV4-2	TRBD2	CASSQTGLAGTASSYEQYF
TRBJ1-2	TRBV27	.	CASSLSTGSLYGYTF
TRBJ2-7	TRBV30	TRBD1	CALLTGPSEQYF
TRBJ2-5	TRBV19	TRBD2	CASSNFRLAGGEEDETQYF
TRBJ1-1	TRBV28	.	CASRSTAMNTEAFF
TRBJ2-1	TRBV2	TRBD2	CASSASREGHNEQFF
TRBJ1-5	TRBV2	.	CASTFGHYSNQPQHF
TRBJ1-1	TRBV5-6	.	CASRHFGGSNTEAFF
TRBJ1-4	TRBV21-1	.	CASSRGLRVAGDEKLFF
TRBJ2-1	TRBV5-1	.	CASSPPNGLANEQFF
TRBJ2-1	TRBV27	TRBD2	CASSSRGLAQNEQFF
TRBJ2-7	TRBV28	.	CASVNGGLPYEQYF
TRBJ2-7	TRBV28	.	CASNLSLLDPYEQYF
TRBJ2-2	TRBV7-6	.	CASSLAPLIDTGELFF